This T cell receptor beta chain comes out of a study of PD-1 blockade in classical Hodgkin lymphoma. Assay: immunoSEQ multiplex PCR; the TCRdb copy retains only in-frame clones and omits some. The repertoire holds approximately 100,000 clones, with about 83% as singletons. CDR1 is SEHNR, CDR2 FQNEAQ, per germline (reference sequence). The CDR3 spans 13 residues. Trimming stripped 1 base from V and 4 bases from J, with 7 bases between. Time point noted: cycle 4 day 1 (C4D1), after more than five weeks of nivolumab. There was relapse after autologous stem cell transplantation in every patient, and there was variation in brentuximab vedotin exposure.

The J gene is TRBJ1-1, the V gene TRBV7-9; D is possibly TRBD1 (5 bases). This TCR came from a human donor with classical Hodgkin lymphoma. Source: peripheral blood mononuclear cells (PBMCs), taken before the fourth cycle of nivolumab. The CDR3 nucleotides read TGTGCCAGCAGCTTAGGAGGGGCCACTGAAGCTTTCTTT. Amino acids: CASSLGGATEAFF.